This TCR beta chain came from a study of CD8+ T cells in alopecia areata (dated 2018 in TCRdb). About the investigation overall: Treated patients were enrolled in an open-label pilot trial of oral tofacitinib, 5 to 10 mg twice daily, for moderate-to-severe alopecia areata. Patients received tofacitinib for 6 to 18 months and were then followed off drug for 6 months to check for delayed response and recurrence. In both human patients and the C3H/HeJ mouse model, the study applied high-throughput TCRbeta sequencing to look at T cell clonal expansion in alopecia areata. On the human side, TCRbeta sequencing was run on scalp tissue and on sorted CD4+ and CD8+ peripheral blood T cells from healthy controls and from alopecia areata patients with either patchy or totalis/universalis disease. Tofacitinib-treated patients had biopsies at baseline and at 4 and 24 weeks of treatment, with a later scalp biopsy in several patients. Scalp clonality was compared among normal scalp (n=4), patchy alopecia areata scalp (n=8), and alopecia totalis/universalis scalp (n=8). RNA came from the PAXgene miRNA kit for fixed scalp, the miRNeasy kit for PBMCs, and the RNeasy kit for mouse skin. TCRbeta CDR3 regions were amplified by immunoSEQ multiplex PCR with 35 Vbeta forward and 13 Jbeta reverse primers. Points the paper makes about the study in general: Compared with normal scalp, lesional scalp had higher clonality and more expanded CD8+ clones, particularly in alopecia totalis/universalis, a pattern that suggests antigenic drive. Scalp TCR repertoire analysis is complicated because resident alphabeta T cells in normal human skin are also sequenced, whereas mouse skin is dominated by gammadelta T cells. TCR sequences shared between patients were less clear than in mice, possibly partly because of HLA diversity in the patient population.

Per the germline V gene, SGHAT is the CDR1 and FQNNGV is the CDR2. There are 15 amino acids in the CDR3, from cysteine to phenylalanine inclusive. The retained sequence is limited to the CDR3, 45 bases, with the frame set at the first base. V sheds 5 bases and J sheds 7 bases, leaving 18 bases between their ends. About this clone: Which antigen it targets is not known. Base qualities are missing; no much larger clone stands one base away.

Peripheral blood and lesional scalp punch biopsies were obtained from patients with alopecia areata. After PBMCs were isolated by density centrifugation and stained for CD3, CD4 and CD8, a FACSAria was used to sort CD4+ and CD8+ T cells. The library was made by the immunoSEQ multiplex PCR assay. RNA was extracted from all samples and reverse transcribed into cDNA, which served as template for TCR sequencing. SuperScript III was used to make first-strand cDNA, primed with a 2:1 mix of oligo-dT and random hexamers. A synthetic immune receptor repertoire was used to assess amplification bias, and residual bias was removed computationally. The authors processed their data as follows. Raw reads were preprocessed for error removal, and CDR3 was defined according to IMGT conventions as running from the conserved cysteine to phenylalanine. To get clonality, Shannon entropy was normalized by log2 of the number of productive unique TCRs and the result was subtracted from 1. CD4 or CD8 identity of scalp clones was inferred by cross-referencing scalp TCRbeta sequences with sorted blood CD4 and CD8 repertoires. TCRdb provides this immuneACCESS table in a form limited to in-frame rearrangements. Some clones are lacking; in checked studies, under half of them reflect an unresolved V gene, and why the rest are absent is not known. V and J calls and clone size are those listed in that table; D and trimming were worked out from the DNA. This sample gives about 160,000 clones in total; around 50% of them show up just once. Clones ranked in the top ten supply roughly 6.8% of the sample.

Source material: CD4+ T cells sorted from blood. In this chain, TRBV11-2 is recombined with TRBJ2-1; the D call could be TRBD1 or TRBD2, with each sharing 5 bases. This clonotype was obtained from a human donor with alopecia areata. The CDR3 reads as follows: CASSLVRGVSNEQFF. The DNA sequence is given as TGTGCCAGCAGCCTAGTTCGGGGCGTTTCAAATGAGCAGTTCTTC. This CDR3, with the reference TRBV11-2 and TRBJ2-1 proteins standing in past its ends, gives the full variable domain EAGVAQSPRYKIIEKRQSVAFWCNPISGHATLYWYQQILGQGPKLLIQFQNNGVVDDSQLPKDRFSAERLKGVDSTLKIQPAKLEDSAVYLCASSLVRGVSNEQFFGPGTRLTVL.